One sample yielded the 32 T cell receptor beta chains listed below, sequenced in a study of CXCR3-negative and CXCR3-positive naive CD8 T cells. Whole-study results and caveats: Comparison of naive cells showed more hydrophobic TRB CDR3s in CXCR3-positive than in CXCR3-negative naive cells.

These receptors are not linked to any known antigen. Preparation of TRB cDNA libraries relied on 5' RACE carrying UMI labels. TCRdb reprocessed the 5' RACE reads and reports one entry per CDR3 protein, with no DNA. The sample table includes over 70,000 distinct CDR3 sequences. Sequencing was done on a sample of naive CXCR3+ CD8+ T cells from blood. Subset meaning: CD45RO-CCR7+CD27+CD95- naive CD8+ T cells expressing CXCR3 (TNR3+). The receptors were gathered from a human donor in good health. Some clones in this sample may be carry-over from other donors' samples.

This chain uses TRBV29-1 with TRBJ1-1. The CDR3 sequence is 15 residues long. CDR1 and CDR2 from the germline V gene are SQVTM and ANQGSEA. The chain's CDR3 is CSVGGWTGLNTEAFF. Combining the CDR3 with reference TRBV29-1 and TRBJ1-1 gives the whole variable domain SAVISQKPSRDICQRGTSLTIQCQVDSQVTMMFWYRQQPGQSLTLIATANQGSEATYESGFVIDKFPISRPNLTFSTLTVSNMSPEDSSIYLCSVGGWTGLNTEAFFGQGTRLTVV.

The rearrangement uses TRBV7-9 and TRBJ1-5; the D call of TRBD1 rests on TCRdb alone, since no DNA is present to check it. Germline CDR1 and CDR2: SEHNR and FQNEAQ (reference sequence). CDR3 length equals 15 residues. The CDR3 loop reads CASSPTTGGNQPQHF.

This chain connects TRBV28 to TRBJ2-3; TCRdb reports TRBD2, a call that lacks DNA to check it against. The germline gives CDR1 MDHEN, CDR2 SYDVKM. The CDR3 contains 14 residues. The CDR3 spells CASSDPGLSDTQYF.

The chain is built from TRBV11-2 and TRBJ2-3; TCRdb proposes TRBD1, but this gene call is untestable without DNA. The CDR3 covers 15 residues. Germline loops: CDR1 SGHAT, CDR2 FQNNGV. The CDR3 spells CASSQIRGVTDTQYF.

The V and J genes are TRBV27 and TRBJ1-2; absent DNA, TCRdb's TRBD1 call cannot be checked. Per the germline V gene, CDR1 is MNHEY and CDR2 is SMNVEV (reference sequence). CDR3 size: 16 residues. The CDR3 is CASSLSFGRGPMGYTF.

The CDR3 protein is CSVEGTGTQETQYF. The V and J genes are TRBV29-1 and TRBJ2-5. The CDR3 spans 14 residues. The germline CDR1 and CDR2 sequences are SQVTM and ANQGSEA.

CDR3 protein: CATSSDPDLNEQFF. V usage is TRBV15 and J usage is TRBJ2-1. In germline, CDR1 is LNHNV, CDR2 YYDKDF (reference sequence). This CDR3 has 14 residues.

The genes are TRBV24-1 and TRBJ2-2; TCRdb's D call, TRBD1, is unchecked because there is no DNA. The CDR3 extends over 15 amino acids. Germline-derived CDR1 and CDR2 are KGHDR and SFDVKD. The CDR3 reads CATSDLQRDVGELFF.

This CDR3 reads CASSYEVYEQYF. The chain is built from TRBV7-9 and TRBJ2-7. Germline CDR1 reads SEHNR; CDR2 reads FQNEAQ (reference sequence). This CDR3 has 12 residues.

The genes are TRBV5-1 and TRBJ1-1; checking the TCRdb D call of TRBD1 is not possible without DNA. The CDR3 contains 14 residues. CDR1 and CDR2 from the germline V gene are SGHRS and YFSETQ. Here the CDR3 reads CASSTWTGHTEAFF.

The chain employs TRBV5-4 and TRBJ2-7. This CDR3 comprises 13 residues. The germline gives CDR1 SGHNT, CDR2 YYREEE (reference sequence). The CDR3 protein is CASSLGVDPEQYF.

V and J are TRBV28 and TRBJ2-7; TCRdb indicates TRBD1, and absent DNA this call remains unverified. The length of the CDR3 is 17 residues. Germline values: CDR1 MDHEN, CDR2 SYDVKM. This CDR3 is CASSLYPDRGYPYEQYF.

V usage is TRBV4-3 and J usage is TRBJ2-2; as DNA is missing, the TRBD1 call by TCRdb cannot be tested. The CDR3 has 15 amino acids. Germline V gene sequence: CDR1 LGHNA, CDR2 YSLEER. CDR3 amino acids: CASSHSRLNTGELFF.

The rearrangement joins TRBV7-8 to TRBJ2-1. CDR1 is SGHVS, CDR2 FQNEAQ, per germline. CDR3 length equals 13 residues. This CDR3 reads CASSLAGLAEQFF. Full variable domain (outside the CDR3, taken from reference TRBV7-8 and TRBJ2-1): GAGVSQSPRYKVAKRGQDVALRCDPISGHVSLFWYQQALGQGPEFLTYFQNEAQLDKSGLPSDRFFAERPEGSVSTLKIQRTQQEDSAVYLCASSLAGLAEQFFGPGTRLTVL.

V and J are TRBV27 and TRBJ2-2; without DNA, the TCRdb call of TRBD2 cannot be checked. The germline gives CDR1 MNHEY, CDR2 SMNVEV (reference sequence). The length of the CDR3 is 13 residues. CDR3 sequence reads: CASSFGGTGELFF.

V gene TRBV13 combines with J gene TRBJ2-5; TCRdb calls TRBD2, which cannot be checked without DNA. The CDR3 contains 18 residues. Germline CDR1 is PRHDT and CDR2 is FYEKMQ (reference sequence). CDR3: CASSGTGLAEELGETQYF.

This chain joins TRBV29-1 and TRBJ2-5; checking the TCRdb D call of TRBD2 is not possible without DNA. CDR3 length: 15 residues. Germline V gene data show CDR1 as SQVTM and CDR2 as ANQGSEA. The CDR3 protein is CSASLAGQYQETQYF.

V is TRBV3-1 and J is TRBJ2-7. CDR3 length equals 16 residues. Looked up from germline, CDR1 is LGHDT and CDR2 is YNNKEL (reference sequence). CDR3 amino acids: CASSHTLLPTACEQYF.

The CDR3 sequence: CASRTVAGELFF. The J gene is TRBJ2-2, the V gene TRBV2. In germline, CDR1 is SNHLY, CDR2 FYNNEI. This CDR3 contains 12 residues.

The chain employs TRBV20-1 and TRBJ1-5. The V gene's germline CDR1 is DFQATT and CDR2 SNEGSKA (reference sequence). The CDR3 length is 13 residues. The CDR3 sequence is CSAPQLANQPQHF.

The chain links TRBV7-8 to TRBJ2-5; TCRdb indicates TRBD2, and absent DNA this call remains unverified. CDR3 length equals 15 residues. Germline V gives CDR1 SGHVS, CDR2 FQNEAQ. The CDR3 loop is CASSLTSGSRETQYF.

The CDR3 loop is CASSPGWGNTEAFF. The chain links TRBV5-1 to TRBJ1-1; the D call from TCRdb, TRBD1, cannot be confirmed without DNA. Looked up from germline, CDR1 is SGHRS and CDR2 is YFSETQ. The CDR3 extends over 14 amino acids.

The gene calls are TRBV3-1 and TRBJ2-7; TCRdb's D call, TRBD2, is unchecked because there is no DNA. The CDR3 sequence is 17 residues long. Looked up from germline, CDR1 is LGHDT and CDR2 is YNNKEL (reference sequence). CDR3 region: CASSQALAGGHSYEQYF.

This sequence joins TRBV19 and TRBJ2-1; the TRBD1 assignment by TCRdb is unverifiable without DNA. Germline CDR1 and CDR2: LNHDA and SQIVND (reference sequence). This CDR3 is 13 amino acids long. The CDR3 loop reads CASGAWSHNEQFF.

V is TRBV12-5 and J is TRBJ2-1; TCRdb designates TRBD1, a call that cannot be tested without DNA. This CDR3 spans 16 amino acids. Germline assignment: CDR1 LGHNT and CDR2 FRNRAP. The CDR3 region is CASGSGGGGLYNEQFF.

CDR3 sequence: CASSFAWSGTDATRGYEQYF. The V and J genes are TRBV28 and TRBJ2-7; TCRdb calls TRBD1, which cannot be checked without DNA. This CDR3 region has 20 residues. Germline V gene lookup returns CDR1 MDHEN and CDR2 SYDVKM.

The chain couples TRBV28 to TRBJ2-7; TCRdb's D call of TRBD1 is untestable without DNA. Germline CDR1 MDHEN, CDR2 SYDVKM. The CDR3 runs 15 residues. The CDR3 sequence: CASSLDKGGGSEQYF.

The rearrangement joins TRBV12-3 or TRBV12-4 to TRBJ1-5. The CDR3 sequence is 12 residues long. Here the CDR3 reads CASTGSNQPQHF.

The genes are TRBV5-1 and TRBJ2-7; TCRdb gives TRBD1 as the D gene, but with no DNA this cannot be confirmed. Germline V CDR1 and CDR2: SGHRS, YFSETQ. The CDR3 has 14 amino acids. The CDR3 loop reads CASSLDAGAYEQYF.

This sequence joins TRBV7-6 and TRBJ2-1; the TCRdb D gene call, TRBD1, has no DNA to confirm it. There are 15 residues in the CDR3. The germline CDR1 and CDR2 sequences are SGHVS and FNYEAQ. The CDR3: CASSFGGSPYNEQFF.

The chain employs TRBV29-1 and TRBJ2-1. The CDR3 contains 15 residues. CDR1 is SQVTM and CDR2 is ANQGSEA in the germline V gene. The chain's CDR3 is CSVEEERSSYNEQFF.

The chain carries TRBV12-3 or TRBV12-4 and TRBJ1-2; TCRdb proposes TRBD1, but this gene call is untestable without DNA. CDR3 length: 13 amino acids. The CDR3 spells CASTENPGKGYTF.